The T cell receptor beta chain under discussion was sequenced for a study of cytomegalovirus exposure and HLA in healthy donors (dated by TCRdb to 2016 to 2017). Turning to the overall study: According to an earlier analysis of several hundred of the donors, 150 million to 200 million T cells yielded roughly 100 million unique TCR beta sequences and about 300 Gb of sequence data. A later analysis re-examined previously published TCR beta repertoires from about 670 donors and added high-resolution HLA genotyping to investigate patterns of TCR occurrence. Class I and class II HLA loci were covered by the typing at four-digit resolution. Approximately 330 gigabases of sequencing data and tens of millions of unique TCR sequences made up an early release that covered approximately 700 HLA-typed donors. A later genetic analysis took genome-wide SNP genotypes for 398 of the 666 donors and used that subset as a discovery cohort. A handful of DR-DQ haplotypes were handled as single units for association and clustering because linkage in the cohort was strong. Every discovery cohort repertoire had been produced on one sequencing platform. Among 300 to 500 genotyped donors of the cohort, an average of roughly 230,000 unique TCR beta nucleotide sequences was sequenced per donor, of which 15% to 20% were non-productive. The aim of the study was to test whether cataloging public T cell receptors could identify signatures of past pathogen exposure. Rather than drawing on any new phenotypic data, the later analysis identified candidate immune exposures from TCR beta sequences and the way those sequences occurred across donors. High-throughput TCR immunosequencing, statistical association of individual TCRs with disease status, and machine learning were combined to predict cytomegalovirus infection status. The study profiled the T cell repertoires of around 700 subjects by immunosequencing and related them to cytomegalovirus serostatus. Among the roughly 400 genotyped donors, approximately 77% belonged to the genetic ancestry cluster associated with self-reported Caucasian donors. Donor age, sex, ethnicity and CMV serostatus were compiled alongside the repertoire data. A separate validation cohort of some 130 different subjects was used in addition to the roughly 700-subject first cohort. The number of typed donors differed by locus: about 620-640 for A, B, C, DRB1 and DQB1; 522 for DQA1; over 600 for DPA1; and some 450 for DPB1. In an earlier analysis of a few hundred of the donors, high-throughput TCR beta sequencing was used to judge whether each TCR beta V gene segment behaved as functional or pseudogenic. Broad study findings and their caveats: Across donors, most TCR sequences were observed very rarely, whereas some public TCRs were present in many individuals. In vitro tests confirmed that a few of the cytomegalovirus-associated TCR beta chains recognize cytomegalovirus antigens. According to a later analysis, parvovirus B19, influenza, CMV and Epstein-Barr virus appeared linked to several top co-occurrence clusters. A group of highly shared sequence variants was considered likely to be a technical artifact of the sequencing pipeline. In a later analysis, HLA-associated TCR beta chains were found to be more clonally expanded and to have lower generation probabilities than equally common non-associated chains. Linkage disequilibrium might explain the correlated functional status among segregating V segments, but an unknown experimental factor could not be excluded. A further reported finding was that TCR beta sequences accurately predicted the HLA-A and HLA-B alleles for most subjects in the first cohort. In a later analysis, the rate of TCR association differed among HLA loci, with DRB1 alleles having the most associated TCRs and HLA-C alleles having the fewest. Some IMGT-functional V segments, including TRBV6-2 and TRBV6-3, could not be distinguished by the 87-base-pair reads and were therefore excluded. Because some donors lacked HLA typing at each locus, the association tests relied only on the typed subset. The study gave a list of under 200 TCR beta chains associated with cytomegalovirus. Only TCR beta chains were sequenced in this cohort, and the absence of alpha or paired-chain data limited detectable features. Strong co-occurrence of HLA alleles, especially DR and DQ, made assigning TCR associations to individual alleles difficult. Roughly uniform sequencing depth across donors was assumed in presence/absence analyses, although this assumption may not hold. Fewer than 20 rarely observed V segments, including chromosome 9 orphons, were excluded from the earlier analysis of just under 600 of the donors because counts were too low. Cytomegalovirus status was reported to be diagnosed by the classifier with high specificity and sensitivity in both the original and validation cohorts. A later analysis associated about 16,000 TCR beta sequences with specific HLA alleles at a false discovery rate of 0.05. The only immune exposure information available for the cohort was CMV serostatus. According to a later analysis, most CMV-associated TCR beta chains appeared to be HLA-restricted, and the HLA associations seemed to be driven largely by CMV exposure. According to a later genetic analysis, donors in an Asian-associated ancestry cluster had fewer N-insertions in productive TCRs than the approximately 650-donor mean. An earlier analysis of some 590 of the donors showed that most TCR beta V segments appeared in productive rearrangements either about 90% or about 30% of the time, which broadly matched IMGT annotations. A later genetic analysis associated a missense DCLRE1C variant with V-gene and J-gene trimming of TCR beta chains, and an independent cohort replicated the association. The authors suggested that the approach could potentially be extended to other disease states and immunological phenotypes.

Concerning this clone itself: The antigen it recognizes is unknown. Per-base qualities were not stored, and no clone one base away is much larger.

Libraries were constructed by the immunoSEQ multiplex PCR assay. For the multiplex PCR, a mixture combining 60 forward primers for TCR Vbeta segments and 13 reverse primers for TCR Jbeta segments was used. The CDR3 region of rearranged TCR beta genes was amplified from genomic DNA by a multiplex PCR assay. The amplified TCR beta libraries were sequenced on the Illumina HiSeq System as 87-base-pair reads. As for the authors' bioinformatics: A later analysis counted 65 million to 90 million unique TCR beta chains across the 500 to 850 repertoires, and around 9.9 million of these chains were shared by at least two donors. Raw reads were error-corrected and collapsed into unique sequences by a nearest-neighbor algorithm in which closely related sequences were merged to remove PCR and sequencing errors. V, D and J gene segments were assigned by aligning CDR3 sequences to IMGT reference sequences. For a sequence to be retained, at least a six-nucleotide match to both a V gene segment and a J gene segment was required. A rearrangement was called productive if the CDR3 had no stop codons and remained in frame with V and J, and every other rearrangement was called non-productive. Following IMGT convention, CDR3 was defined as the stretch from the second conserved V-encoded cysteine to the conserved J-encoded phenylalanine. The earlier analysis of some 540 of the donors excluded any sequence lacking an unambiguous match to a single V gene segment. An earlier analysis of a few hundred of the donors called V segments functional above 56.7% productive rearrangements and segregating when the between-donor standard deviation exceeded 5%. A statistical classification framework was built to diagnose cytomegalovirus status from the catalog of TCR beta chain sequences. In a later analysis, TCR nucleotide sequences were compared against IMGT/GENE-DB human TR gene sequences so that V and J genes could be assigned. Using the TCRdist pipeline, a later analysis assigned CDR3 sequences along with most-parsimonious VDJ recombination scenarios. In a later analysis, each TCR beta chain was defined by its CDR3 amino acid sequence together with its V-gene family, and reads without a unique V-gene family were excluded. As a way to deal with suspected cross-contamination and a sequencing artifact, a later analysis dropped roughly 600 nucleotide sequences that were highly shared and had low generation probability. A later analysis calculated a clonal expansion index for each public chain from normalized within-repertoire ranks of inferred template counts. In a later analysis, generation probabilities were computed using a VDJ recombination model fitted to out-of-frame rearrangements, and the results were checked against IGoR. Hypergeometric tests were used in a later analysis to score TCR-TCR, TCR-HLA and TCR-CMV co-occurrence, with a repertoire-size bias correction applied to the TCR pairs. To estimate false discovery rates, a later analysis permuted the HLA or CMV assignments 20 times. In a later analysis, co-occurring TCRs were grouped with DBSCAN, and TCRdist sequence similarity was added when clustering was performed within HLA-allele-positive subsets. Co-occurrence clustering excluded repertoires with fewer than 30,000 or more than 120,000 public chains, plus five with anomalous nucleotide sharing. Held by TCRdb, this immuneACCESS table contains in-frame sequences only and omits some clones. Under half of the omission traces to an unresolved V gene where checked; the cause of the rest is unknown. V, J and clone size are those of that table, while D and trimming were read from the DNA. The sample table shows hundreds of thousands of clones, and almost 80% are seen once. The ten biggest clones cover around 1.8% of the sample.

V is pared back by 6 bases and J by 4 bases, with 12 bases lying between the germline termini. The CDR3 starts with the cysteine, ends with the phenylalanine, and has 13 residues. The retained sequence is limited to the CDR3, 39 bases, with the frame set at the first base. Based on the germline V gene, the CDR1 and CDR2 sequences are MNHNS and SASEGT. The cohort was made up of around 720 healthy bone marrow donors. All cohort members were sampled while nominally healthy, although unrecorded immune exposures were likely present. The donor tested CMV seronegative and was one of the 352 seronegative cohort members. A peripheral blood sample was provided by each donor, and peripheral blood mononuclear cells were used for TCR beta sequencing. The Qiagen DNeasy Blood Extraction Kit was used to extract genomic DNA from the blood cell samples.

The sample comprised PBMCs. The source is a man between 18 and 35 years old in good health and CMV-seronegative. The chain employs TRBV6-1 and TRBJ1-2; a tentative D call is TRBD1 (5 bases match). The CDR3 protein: CASRTVQGYGYTF. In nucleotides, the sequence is TGTGCCAGCAGGACAGTTCAGGGCTATGGCTACACCTTC.